Listed below are T cell receptor beta chains from one sample, sequenced in a study of shared clonotypes between healthy human individuals. TCRdb keeps only in-frame clones here, not all; method: immunoSEQ multiplex PCR. This sample has approximately 1.5 million clones, with less than 99% found just once. Sequencing was carried out using naive CD4+ T cells sorted from blood. The origin of the receptors is a man aged 30 to 45 in good health. Each CDR3 is given with its conserved first and last residue. The D gene is left open where the match is weak. Size is omitted from some rows. Given values are once, few, many or a class for expanded clones.

CDR3	DNA	D	J	V	size
CASSLDPTRYEQYF	TGTGCCAGCAGCTTGGACCCGACAAGGTACGAGCAGTACTTC	NA	TRBJ2-7	TRBV5-4	NA
CASSLGWRTDPYEQYF	TGTGCCAGCAGCTTAGGTTGGCGGACCGATCCCTACGAGCAGTACTTC	NA	TRBJ2-7	TRBV7-8	NA
CASSEWVDEQYF	TGTGCCAGCAGTGAATGGGTGGACGAGCAGTACTTC	NA	TRBJ2-7	TRBV2	NA
CASRKDLGGPYEQYF	TGTGCCAGCAGGAAAGACTTGGGGGGACCCTACGAGCAGTACTTC	NA	TRBJ2-7	TRBV5-6	NA
CASKEQGAGGYTF	TGTGCCAGCAAAGAACAGGGGGCGGGTGGCTACACCTTC	TRBD1	TRBJ1-2	TRBV28	once
CATSTRTGRPPYSNQPQHF	TGTGCCACCAGCACACGGACAGGGAGGCCCCCGTATAGCAATCAGCCCCAGCATTTT	TRBD1	TRBJ1-5	TRBV15	NA
CASSPGQHTDTQYF	TGCGCCAGCAGCCCCGGACAGCACACAGATACGCAGTATTTT	NA	TRBJ2-3	TRBV5-1	NA
CASSQGSTEAFF	TGTGCCAGCTCACAGGGTTCCACTGAAGCTTTCTTT	NA	TRBJ1-1	TRBV18	NA
CASSRGTSGSQDTQYF	TGTGCCAGCAGCCGTGGGACTAGCGGGAGTCAAGATACGCAGTATTTT	TRBD2	TRBJ2-3	TRBV11-2	NA
CASSLVGEETQYF	TGTGCTAGCAGCTTAGTAGGGGAAGAGACCCAGTACTTC	NA	TRBJ2-5	TRBV7-7	NA
CASSDRTGLGVNYGYTF	TGTGCCAGCAGTGACCGGACAGGGCTAGGGGTTAACTATGGCTACACCTTC	TRBD1	TRBJ1-2	TRBV6-1	NA
CASSVDLATDTQYF	TGTGCCAGCAGCGTAGATCTAGCTACAGATACGCAGTATTTT	NA	TRBJ2-3	TRBV9	NA
CASSDDRGGSYEQYF	TGTGCCAGCAGCGATGATCGGGGAGGCTCCTACGAGCAGTACTTC	NA	TRBJ2-7	TRBV5-5	NA
CASSLSSTGPSYEQYF	TGTGCCAGCAGCTTATCGTCGACAGGGCCCTCCTACGAGCAGTACTTC	TRBD1	TRBJ2-7	TRBV7-6	once
CATRPIETGYQPQHF	TGTGCCACCAGGCCCATAGAAACAGGGTATCAGCCCCAGCATTTT	NA	TRBJ1-5	TRBV15	NA
CASSESRPAAAQYF	TGTGCCAGCAGTGAATCCCGGCCGGCGGCGGCCCAGTACTTC	NA	TRBJ2-5	TRBV25-1	NA
CASSSGLEETQYF	TGTGCCAGCAGCTCAGGACTAGAAGAGACCCAGTACTTC	TRBD2	TRBJ2-5	TRBV11-3	NA
CASSPGSPSDTQYF	TGCGCCAGCAGCCCAGGGTCCCCATCAGATACGCAGTATTTT	NA	TRBJ2-3	TRBV5-1	NA
CASLRSPNTGQGATVLTF	TGTGCCAGCCTGAGGTCCCCGAACACTGGACAGGGGGCGACGGTCCTGACTTTC	TRBD1	TRBJ2-6	TRBV5-4	NA
CASGVFGRNNEQFF	TGTGCTAGTGGCGTCTTCGGGAGAAACAATGAGCAGTTCTTC	NA	TRBJ2-1	TRBV12-5	NA
CASRALGNQPQHF	TGTGCCAGCCGGGCGTTGGGCAATCAGCCCCAGCATTTT	NA	TRBJ1-5	TRBV6-5	NA
CASSFPGRGSYEQYF	TGTGCCAGCAGCTTCCCCGGGCGGGGCTCCTACGAGCAGTACTTC	NA	TRBJ2-7	TRBV7-2	NA
CASSPGQANGNTIYF	TGTGCCAGCTCACCAGGACAGGCGAATGGAAACACCATATATTTT	TRBD1	TRBJ1-3	TRBV18	NA
CASRLGLTTGELFF	TGTGCCAGCAGGCTGGGACTTACCACCGGGGAGCTGTTTTTT	NA	TRBJ2-2	TRBV2	NA
CASNIGREQYF	TGCGCCAGTAACATCGGACGCGAGCAGTACTTC	NA	TRBJ2-7	TRBV5-1	NA